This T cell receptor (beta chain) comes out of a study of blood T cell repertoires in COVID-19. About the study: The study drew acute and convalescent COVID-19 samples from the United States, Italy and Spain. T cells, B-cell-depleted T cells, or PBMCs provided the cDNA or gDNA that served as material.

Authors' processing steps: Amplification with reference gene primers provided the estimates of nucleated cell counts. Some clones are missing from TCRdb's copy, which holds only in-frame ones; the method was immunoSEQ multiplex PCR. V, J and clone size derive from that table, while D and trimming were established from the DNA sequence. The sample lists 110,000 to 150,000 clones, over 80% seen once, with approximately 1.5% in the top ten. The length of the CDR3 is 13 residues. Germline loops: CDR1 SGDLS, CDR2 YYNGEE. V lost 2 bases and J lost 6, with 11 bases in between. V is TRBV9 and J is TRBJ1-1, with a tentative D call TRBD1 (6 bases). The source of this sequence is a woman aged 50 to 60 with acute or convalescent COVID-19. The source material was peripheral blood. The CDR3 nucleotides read TGTGCCAGCAGCGTCGGACAGTTTGCTGAAGCTTTCTTT. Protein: CASSVGQFAEAFF. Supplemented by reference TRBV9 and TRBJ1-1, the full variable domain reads DSGVTQTPKHLITATGQRVTLRCSPRSGDLSVYWYQQSLDQGLQFLIQYYNGEERAKGNILERFSAQQFPDLHSELNLSSLELGDSALYFCASSVGQFAEAFFGQGTRLTVV.